The clone carrying this T cell receptor (beta chain) was seen once. The source of the sample is a study of blood T cell repertoires in COVID-19. At the level of the study: Researchers got acute and convalescent COVID-19 samples from the United States, Italy and Spain. In each case, the material was cDNA or gDNA derived from T cells, B-cell-depleted T cells, or PBMCs.

In the source study's methods: Estimated nucleated cell counts came from reference gene primer amplification. Produced via immunoSEQ multiplex PCR; TCRdb's table is partial and in-frame only. V, J and clone size are taken as reported in that table, and D and trimming were inferred from the DNA itself. The data hold under 80,000 clones, with about four fifths observed a single time. Germline loops: CDR1 SGHTA, CDR2 FQGNSA. The CDR3 is 15 residues long. Trimming pared 2 bases from V and 5 bases from J, leaving 16 bases between. Sequencing was carried out using peripheral blood. The sequence came from a human donor in a cohort sampled during active COVID-19. The chain is built from TRBV7-2 and TRBJ2-7; D is perhaps TRBD2 (6 bases). The CDR3, as DNA: TGTGCCAGCAGCTTACGGGGGATAACGTCCCACGAGCAGTACTTC. It translates to CASSLRGITSHEQYF.